A selection of T cell receptor beta chains follows, all from one sample in a study of cytomegalovirus exposure and HLA in healthy donors. Produced via immunoSEQ multiplex PCR; TCRdb's table is partial and in-frame only. The table includes about 60,000 clones, almost 75% detected once. Sequenced material: PBMCs. Receptors originate from a man between 50 and 59 years old in good health and CMV-seronegative. Each CDR3 is given with its conserved first and last residue. Each record gives: clone size, J gene, D gene, V gene, CDR3 DNA, CDR3 protein. A D gene is named only where the DNA matches it firmly. Size tells how often a clone was seen (once, few, many) or the class of an expanded clone, and some rows leave it out.

size: -
J: TRBJ2-7
D: -
V: TRBV9
DNA: TGTGCCAGCAGCCTCTCGGACAACTACGAGCAGTACTTC
CDR3: CASSLSDNYEQYF

size: -
J: TRBJ2-6
D: -
V: TRBV27
DNA: TGTGCCAGCAGTTATCTCTCTGGGGCCAACGTCCTGACTTTC
CDR3: CASSYLSGANVLTF

size: -
J: TRBJ2-1
D: -
V: TRBV6-1
DNA: TGTGCCAGCAGTGATCGTGGCCCACCCGATGAGCAGTTCTTC
CDR3: CASSDRGPPDEQFF

size: -
J: TRBJ2-3
D: TRBD1
V: TRBV10-3
DNA: TGTGCCATCACCACAGGGGTTGGGACAGATACGCAGTATTTT
CDR3: CAITTGVGTDTQYF

size: -
J: TRBJ2-4
D: -
V: TRBV7-9
DNA: TGTGCCAGCAGCGGGACACTGTTAGCCAAAAACATTCAGTACTTC
CDR3: CASSGTLLAKNIQYF

size: -
J: TRBJ2-7
D: -
V: TRBV11-2
DNA: TGTGCCAGCAGCTTAGTTTATGGGGGGAACGAGCAGTACTTC
CDR3: CASSLVYGGNEQYF

size: few
J: TRBJ2-7
D: -
V: TRBV9
DNA: TGTGCCAGCAGCGGGGCCGAGCAGTACTTC
CDR3: CASSGAEQYF

size: -
J: TRBJ1-5
D: -
V: TRBV7-3
DNA: TGTGCCAGCAGCTTCCTAGACCGTTTTCAGCCCCAGCATTTT
CDR3: CASSFLDRFQPQHF

size: -
J: TRBJ1-5
D: -
V: TRBV10-3
DNA: TGTGCCATCAGTGCGGGGGGGCAGCCCCAGCATTTT
CDR3: CAISAGGQPQHF

size: -
J: TRBJ1-1
D: -
V: TRBV5-1
DNA: TGCGCCAGCAGCTTGGCCCCGAGCCCTATGAACACTGAAGCTTTCTTT
CDR3: CASSLAPSPMNTEAFF

size: -
J: TRBJ1-2
D: TRBD1
V: TRBV4-1
DNA: TGCGCCAGCAGCTCTTGGACAGGGGAGGGCTACACCTTC
CDR3: CASSSWTGEGYTF

size: -
J: TRBJ2-7
D: TRBD1
V: TRBV6-5
DNA: TGTGCCAGCAGCCCCAACACAGGGGCTTCCTACGAGCAGTACTTC
CDR3: CASSPNTGASYEQYF

size: -
J: TRBJ1-5
D: -
V: TRBV19
DNA: TGTGCCAGTAGAAACAACAGGAAACGCAATCAGCCCCAGCATTTT
CDR3: CASRNNRKRNQPQHF

size: -
J: TRBJ1-4
D: -
V: TRBV7-9
DNA: TGTGCCAGCAGCTTAGACCGGGGGGGATCAACTAATGAAAAACTGTTTTTT
CDR3: CASSLDRGGSTNEKLFF

size: -
J: TRBJ2-7
D: -
V: TRBV19
DNA: TGTGCCAGTAGTCTCCTGGGGGGACCCACCTACGAGCAGTACTTC
CDR3: CASSLLGGPTYEQYF

size: -
J: TRBJ2-5
D: -
V: TRBV5-1
DNA: TGCGCCAGCAGCTTTGTGGGGGCAGAAGAGACCCAGTACTTC
CDR3: CASSFVGAEETQYF

size: -
J: TRBJ2-1
D: TRBD2
V: TRBV6-1
DNA: TGTGCCAGCAGTACTAGCGGGGGGGCCTACAATGAGCAGTTCTTC
CDR3: CASSTSGGAYNEQFF

size: once
J: TRBJ2-7
D: -
V: TRBV7-9
DNA: TGTGCCAGCGGAAATCAGGGATACGAGCAGTACTTC
CDR3: CASGNQGYEQYF

size: -
J: TRBJ2-3
D: TRBD2
V: TRBV5-1
DNA: TGCGCCAGCAGCTTGGCCAGGACTAGCGGGGGGTTCACAGATACGCAGTATTTT
CDR3: CASSLARTSGGFTDTQYF

size: -
J: TRBJ2-7
D: TRBD1
V: TRBV6-7
DNA: TGTGCCAGCAGCGGACAGGGGGCGCGATCCTACGAGCAGTACTTC
CDR3: CASSGQGARSYEQYF

size: -
J: TRBJ1-1
D: -
V: TRBV5-6
DNA: TGTGCCAGCAGCTTTGGTTCCGTCAGGATCATGAACACTGAAGCTTTCTTT
CDR3: CASSFGSVRIMNTEAFF

size: -
J: TRBJ2-7
D: -
V: TRBV29-1
DNA: TGCAGCGTTGCCTTTGGGGCCGAGCAGTACTTC
CDR3: CSVAFGAEQYF

size: -
J: TRBJ1-2
D: TRBD1
V: TRBV2
DNA: TGTGCCAGCAGTCGGACAGGGATAGGCTATGGCTACACCTTC
CDR3: CASSRTGIGYGYTF

size: -
J: TRBJ2-3
D: -
V: TRBV5-4
DNA: TGTGCCAGCAGACCTGCGGGGGCGGGCACAGATACGCAGTATTTT
CDR3: CASRPAGAGTDTQYF

size: few
J: TRBJ1-2
D: -
V: TRBV30
DNA: TGTGCCTGGAGTGCCGCTACCCGGTCCTATGGCTACACCTTC
CDR3: CAWSAATRSYGYTF

size: -
J: TRBJ2-7
D: TRBD1
V: TRBV11-2
DNA: TGTGCCAGCAGCAACTCGGGGACAGCCTCCTACGAGCAGTACTTC
CDR3: CASSNSGTASYEQYF

size: -
J: TRBJ1-2
D: -
V: TRBV11-2
DNA: TGTGCCAGCAGCCCTGACAGCCCCGCGGCTGGCTACACCTTC
CDR3: CASSPDSPAAGYTF

size: -
J: TRBJ1-2
D: TRBD1
V: TRBV5-1
DNA: TGCGCCAGCAGCCCAGGGACAGGGCCCTCCGCTAACTATGGCTACACCTTC
CDR3: CASSPGTGPSANYGYTF

size: -
J: TRBJ1-1
D: TRBD1
V: TRBV7-9
DNA: TGTGCCAGCAGTTTACAGGGGGCCAGTGAAGCTTTCTTT
CDR3: CASSLQGASEAFF

size: -
J: TRBJ1-6
D: TRBD1
V: TRBV27
DNA: TGTGCCAGCAGTTTATACCGAGGGGGCGGATATTCACCCCTCCACTTT
CDR3: CASSLYRGGGYSPLHF

size: -
J: TRBJ2-7
D: -
V: TRBV19
DNA: TGTGCCAGTAGTATAGGCTCCGGGGACTACGAGCAGTACTTC
CDR3: CASSIGSGDYEQYF

size: -
J: TRBJ2-5
D: TRBD1
V: TRBV6-5
DNA: TGTGCCAGCAGGCACCAGGGGGACCAAGAGACCCAGTACTTC
CDR3: CASRHQGDQETQYF

size: -
J: TRBJ1-1
D: -
V: TRBV7-9
DNA: TGTGCCAGCAGCCGAGACAGGGAAGCTTTCTTT
CDR3: CASSRDREAFF

size: few
J: TRBJ1-2
D: -
V: TRBV7-8
DNA: TGTGCCAGCAGCTTTGGTCAGGGAATATCGGGTGGCTACACCTTC
CDR3: CASSFGQGISGGYTF

size: few
J: TRBJ2-5
D: TRBD2
V: TRBV7-3
DNA: TGTGCCAGCAGCTTACTGGGGGGGTTCCAAGAGACCCAGTACTTC
CDR3: CASSLLGGFQETQYF

size: -
J: TRBJ2-1
D: TRBD1
V: TRBV5-6
DNA: TGTGCCAGTAAAAGGACAGGGTTGGTTCAGGAGCAGTTCTTC
CDR3: CASKRTGLVQEQFF

size: -
J: TRBJ2-5
D: -
V: TRBV5-5
DNA: TGTGCCAGCAGCTCAGACATCCAAGAGACCCAGTACTTC
CDR3: CASSSDIQETQYF